This passage covers 9 T cell receptor beta chains from one sample sequenced in a study of blood T cell repertoires in COVID-19. Using immunoSEQ multiplex PCR, the repertoire was profiled, and TCRdb retains in-frame clones only, with some absent. The data contain 90,000 to 130,000 clones, just over 70% of them singletons. The sample comprised peripheral blood. The receptors shown here come from a woman aged 35 to 49 with acute or convalescent COVID-19.

V gene TRBV3-1 (or the pseudogene TRBV3-2) combines with J gene TRBJ2-3, with 8 bases lining up with TRBD2. The CDR3 contains 16 residues. V gave up 4 bases and J gave up 1 base; unmatched junction bases: 7. The germline V gene has CDR1 LGHDT and CDR2 YNNKEL (reference sequence). CDR3 sequence: CASSRLLAGGTDTQYF. Here the CDR3 DNA reads TGTGCCAGCAGCCGCCTCCTAGCGGGCGGCACAGATACGCAGTATTTT.

The CDR3 DNA reads TGTGCCAGCAGCTTGGGGACCGGGACAGCCCTCTCTGGAAACACCATATATTTT. Translation gives CASSLGTGTALSGNTIYF. This chain uses TRBV5-4 with TRBJ1-3, with 7 bases identical to TRBD1. Germline lookup yields CDR1 SGHNT and CDR2 YYREEE (reference sequence). Germline trimming cut 0 bases from V and 0 bases from J; bases unmatched to any gene: 9. CDR3 length equals 18 residues. Combining the CDR3 with reference TRBV5-4 and TRBJ1-3 gives the whole variable domain ETGVTQSPTHLIKTRGQQVTLRCSSQSGHNTVSWYQQALGQGPQFIFQYYREEENGRGNFPPRFSGLQFPNYSSELNVNALELDDSALYLCASSLGTGTALSGNTIYFGEGSWLTVV.

This clone has only a few counts. The gene calls are TRBV6-5 and TRBJ2-5; D uncertain. CDR1 and CDR2 from the germline V gene are MNHEY and SVGAGI. The CDR3 is 13 residues long. Trimming stripped 8 bases from V and 4 bases from J, with 14 bases between. The CDR3 loop reads CASLLPLRETQYF. The CDR3 nucleotides are TGTGCCAGCCTGCTGCCCTTGAGAGAGACCCAGTACTTC.

The V and J genes are TRBV5-4 and TRBJ2-4, with unresolved D. Trimming removed 0 bases from V and 0 bases from J, with 7 bases in between. There are 15 residues in the CDR3. The germline gives CDR1 SGHNT, CDR2 YYREEE (reference sequence). As DNA, the CDR3 is TGTGCCAGCAGCTTGGCCGGTGTAGCCAAAAACATTCAGTACTTC. Its translation is CASSLAGVAKNIQYF.

V is TRBV6-5 and J is TRBJ1-5; the D gene is possibly TRBD1 (6 bases). The CDR3 is made up of 13 amino acids. In germline, CDR1 is MNHEY, CDR2 SVGAGI. The V end lost 7 bases, the J end lost 5 bases, and 12 bases lay between the germline ends. As DNA, the CDR3 is TGTGCCAGCAAGACACAGGGTTATCAGCCCCAGCATTTT. It specifies CASKTQGYQPQHF.

In this sample, this clone turned up once. This chain uses TRBV7-9 with TRBJ2-5; D call uncertain. The V gene lost 6 bases and the J gene lost 5 bases, with 13 bases spanning the gap. Germline V lookup: CDR1 SEHNR, CDR2 FQNEAQ (reference sequence). The CDR3 runs to 13 residues. In DNA, the CDR3 is TGTGCCAGCAGACCGGGTGGCCGGGAGACCCAGTACTTC. Its protein is CASRPGGRETQYF.

This chain joins TRBV3-1 (or the pseudogene TRBV3-2) and TRBJ1-6, with D perhaps matching TRBD1 (6 bases). This CDR3 is 15 amino acids long. Germline CDR1 reads LGHDT; CDR2 reads YNNKEL (reference sequence). V was cut by 4 bases and J by 9 bases, with 16 bases left in between. The CDR3 loop is CASSPRDTKSSPLHF. DNA for the CDR3: TGTGCCAGCAGCCCGAGGGACACCAAGTCTTCACCCCTCCACTTT.

This clone was found a few times. The chain joins TRBV5-1 to TRBJ2-2; TRBD1 matches at 9 bases. The germline V gene has CDR1 SGHRS and CDR2 YFSETQ. V was pared by 4 bases and J by 1 base, with 5 bases of the junction left unmatched. This CDR3 has 16 amino acids. This CDR3 is CASSVQGAWNTGELFF. DNA for the CDR3: TGCGCCAGCAGCGTACAGGGGGCTTGGAACACCGGGGAGCTGTTTTTT.

The V call is TRBV7-2, the J call TRBJ1-1; 7 bases are shared with TRBD1. The V and J ends lost 4 bases and 7 bases, in that order; junction bases with no gene match: 3. The germline V gene has CDR1 SGHTA and CDR2 FQGNSA. The CDR3 loop spans 12 amino acids. The CDR3 loop reads CASSSYRGEAFF. The CDR3 DNA follows: TGTGCCAGCAGCTCCTACAGGGGTGAAGCTTTCTTT.